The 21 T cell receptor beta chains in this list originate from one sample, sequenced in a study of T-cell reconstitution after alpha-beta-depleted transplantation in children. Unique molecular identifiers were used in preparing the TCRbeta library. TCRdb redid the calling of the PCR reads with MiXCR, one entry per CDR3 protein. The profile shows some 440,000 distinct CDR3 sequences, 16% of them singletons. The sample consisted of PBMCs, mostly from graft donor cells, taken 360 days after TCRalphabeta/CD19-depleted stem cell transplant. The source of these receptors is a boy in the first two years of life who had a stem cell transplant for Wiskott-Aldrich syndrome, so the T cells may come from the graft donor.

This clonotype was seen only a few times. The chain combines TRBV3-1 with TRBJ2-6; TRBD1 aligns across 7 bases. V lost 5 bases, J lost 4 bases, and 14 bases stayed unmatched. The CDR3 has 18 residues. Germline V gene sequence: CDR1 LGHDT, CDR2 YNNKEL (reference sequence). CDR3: CASSSRTGHRSGANVLTF. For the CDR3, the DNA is TGTGCCAGCAGCTCCCGGACAGGACACCGTTCGGGGGCCAACGTCCTGACTTTC.

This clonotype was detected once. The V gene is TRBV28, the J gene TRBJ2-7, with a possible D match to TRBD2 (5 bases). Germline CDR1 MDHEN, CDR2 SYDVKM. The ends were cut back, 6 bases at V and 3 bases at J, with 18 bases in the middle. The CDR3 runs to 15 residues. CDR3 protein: CASSPFGLLGYEQYF. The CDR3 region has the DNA TGTGCCAGCAGCCCCTTTGGACTTTTGGGCTACGAGCAGTACTTC.

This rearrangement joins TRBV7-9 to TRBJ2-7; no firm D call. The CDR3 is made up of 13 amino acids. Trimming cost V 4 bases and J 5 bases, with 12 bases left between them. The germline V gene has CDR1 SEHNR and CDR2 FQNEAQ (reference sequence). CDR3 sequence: CASSSRWANEQYF. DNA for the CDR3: TGTGCCAGCAGCTCACGATGGGCCAACGAGCAGTACTTC.

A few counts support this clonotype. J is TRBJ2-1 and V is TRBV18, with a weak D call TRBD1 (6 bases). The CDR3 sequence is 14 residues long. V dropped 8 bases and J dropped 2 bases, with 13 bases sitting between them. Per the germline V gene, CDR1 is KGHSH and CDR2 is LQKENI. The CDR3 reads CASGRTGPYNEQFF. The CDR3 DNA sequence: TGTGCCAGCGGTCGAACAGGGCCCTACAATGAGCAGTTCTTC.

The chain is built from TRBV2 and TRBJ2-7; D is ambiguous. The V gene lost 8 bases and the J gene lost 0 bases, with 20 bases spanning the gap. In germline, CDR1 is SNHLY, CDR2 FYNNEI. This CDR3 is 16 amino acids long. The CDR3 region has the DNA TGTGCCAGCCAGAGAGAAAGTAGAGAGGCCTCCTACGAGCAGTACTTC. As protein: CASQRESREASYEQYF.

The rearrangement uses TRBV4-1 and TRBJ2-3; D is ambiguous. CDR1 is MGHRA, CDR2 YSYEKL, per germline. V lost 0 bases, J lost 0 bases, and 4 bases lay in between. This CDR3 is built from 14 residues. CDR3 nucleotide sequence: TGCGCCAGCAGCCAAGATTTTAGCACAGATACGCAGTATTTT. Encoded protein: CASSQDFSTDTQYF.

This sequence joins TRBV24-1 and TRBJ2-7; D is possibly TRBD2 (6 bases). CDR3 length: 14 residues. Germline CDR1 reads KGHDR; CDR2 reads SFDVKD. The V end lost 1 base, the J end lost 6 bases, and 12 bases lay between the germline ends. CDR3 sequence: CATSDLPGAGEQYF. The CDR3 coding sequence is TGTGCCACCAGTGATTTACCGGGAGCGGGCGAGCAGTACTTC.

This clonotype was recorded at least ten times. The CDR3 here is CASSFSVTGSYEQYF. The CDR3 nucleotides read TGTGCCAGCAGCTTCTCGGTGACAGGCTCCTACGAGCAGTACTTC. The chain employs TRBV7-8 and TRBJ2-7; D possibly corresponds to TRBD1 (6 bases). V was trimmed by 3 bases and J by 0 bases, leaving 12 bases between them. This CDR3 is built from 15 residues. Germline V gives CDR1 SGHVS, CDR2 FQNEAQ.

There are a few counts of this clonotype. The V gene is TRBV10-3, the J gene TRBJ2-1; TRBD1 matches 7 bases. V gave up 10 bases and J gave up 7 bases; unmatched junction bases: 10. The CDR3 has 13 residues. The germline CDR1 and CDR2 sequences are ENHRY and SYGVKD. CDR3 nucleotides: TGTGCCACCACACCGGGACAGCGAAATGAGCAGTTCTTC. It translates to CATTPGQRNEQFF.

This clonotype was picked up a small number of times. The CDR3 is CSASIVAGGPTSEQFF. The CDR3 coding sequence is TGCAGTGCATCCATAGTGGCGGGAGGGCCGACGTCTGAGCAGTTCTTC. V gene TRBV20-1 combines with J gene TRBJ2-1, with 9 positions matching TRBD2. The CDR3 loop spans 16 amino acids. Germline CDR1 and CDR2: DFQATT and SNEGSKA (reference sequence). Losses at the gene ends were 6 bases for V and 9 bases for J; bases not matched to a gene: 18.

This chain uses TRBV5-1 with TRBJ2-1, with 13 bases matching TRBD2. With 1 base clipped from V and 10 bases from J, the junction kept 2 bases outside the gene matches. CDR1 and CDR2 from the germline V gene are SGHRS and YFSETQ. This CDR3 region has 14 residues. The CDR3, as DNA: TGCGCCAGCAGCTTGACGGGACTAGCGGGGGAGCAGTTCTTC. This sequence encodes CASSLTGLAGEQFF.

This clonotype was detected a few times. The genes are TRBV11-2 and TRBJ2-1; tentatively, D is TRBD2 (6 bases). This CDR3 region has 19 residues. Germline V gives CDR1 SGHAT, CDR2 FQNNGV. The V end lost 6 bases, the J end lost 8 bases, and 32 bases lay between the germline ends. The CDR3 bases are TGTGCCAGCAGACCCCGTCCCGGCGGGGATCCCATCCCTTTTCATGAGCAGTTCTTC. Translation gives CASRPRPGGDPIPFHEQFF. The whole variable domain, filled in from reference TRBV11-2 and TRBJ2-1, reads EAGVAQSPRYKIIEKRQSVAFWCNPISGHATLYWYQQILGQGPKLLIQFQNNGVVDDSQLPKDRFSAERLKGVDSTLKIQPAKLEDSAVYLCASRPRPGGDPIPFHEQFFGPGTRLTVL.

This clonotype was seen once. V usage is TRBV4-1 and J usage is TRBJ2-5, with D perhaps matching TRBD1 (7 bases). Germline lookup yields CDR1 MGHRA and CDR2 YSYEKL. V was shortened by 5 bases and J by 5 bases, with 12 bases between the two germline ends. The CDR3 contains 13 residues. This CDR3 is CASSFAGGETQYF. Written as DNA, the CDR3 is TGCGCCAGCAGCTTCGCAGGGGGGGAGACCCAGTACTTC.

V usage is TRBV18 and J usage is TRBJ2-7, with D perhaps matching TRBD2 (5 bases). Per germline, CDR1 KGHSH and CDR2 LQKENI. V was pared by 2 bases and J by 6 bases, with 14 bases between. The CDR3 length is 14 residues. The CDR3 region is CASSPSNPAGEQYF. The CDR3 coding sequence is TGTGCCAGCTCACCAAGTAATCCGGCGGGCGAGCAGTACTTC.

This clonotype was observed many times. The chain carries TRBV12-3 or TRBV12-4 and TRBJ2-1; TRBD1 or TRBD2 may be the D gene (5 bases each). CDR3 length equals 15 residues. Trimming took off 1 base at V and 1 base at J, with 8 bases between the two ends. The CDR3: CASSLGGLSYNEQFF. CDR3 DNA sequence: TGTGCCAGCAGTTTAGGGGGGTTATCCTACAATGAGCAGTTCTTC.

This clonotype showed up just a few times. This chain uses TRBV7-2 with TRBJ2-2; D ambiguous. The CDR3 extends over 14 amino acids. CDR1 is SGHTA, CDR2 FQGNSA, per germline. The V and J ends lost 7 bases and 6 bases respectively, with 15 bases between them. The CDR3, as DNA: TGTGCCAGCACGTCCCGAGTAGTCTCCGGGGAGCTGTTTTTT. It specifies CASTSRVVSGELFF.

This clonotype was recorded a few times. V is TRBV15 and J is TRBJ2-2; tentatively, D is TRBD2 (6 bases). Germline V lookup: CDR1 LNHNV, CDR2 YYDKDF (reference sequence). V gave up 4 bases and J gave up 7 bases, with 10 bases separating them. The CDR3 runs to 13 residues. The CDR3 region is CATSILGGGELFF. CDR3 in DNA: TGTGCCACCAGCATCCTCGGGGGCGGGGAGCTGTTTTTT.

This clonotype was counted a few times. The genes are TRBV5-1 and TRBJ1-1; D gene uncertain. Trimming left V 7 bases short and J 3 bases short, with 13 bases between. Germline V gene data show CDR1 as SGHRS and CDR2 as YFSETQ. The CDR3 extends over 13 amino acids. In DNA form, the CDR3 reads TGCGCCAGCCTACTCAATCCGCACACTGAAGCTTTCTTT. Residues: CASLLNPHTEAFF.

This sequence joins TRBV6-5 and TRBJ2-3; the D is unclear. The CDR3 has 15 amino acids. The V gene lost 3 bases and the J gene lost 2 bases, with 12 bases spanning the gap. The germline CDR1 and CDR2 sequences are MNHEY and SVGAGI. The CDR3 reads CASSYLGRYTDTQYF. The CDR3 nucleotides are TGTGCCAGCAGTTATCTAGGTCGGTACACAGATACGCAGTATTTT.

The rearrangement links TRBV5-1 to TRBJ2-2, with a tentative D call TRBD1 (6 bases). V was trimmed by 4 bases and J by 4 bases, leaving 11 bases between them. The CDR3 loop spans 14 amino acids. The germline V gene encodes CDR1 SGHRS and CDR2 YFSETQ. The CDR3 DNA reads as TGCGCCAGCAGCACGGACAGTTTCACCGGGGAGCTGTTTTTT. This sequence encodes CASSTDSFTGELFF.

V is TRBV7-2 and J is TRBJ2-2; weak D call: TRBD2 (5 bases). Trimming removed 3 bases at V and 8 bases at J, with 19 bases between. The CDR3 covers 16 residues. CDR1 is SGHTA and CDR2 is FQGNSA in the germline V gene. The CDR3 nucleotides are TGTGCCAGCAGCTTGGGCCGGGCCCTGAGGAGGGGGGAGCTGTTTTTT. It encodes CASSLGRALRRGELFF.